This T cell receptor (beta chain) was sequenced during a study of blood T cells in healthy people across ages. Study-level results: CMV infection status of these donors was not known. Roughly linear age-related decline in beta diversity appeared, significant by age around 42.

The CDR3 is 12 amino acids. Trimming cost V 2 bases and J 11 bases; bases outside gene matches: 1. Germline CDR1 and CDR2: MDHEN and SYDVKM. For every donor, a draw yielded around 10 milliliters of peripheral blood. This clonotype has just a few counts. Its specificity is not known. For the second PCR, which ran for about 7 to 11 cycles, a sample-barcoded 5' primer and a J-beta primer mix were used. Per-sample output comprised a minimum of 2.5 million paired-end reads containing CDR3. TCRdb reanalysed the 5' RACE reads using MiXCR and keeps one entry per CDR3 protein. The sample carries over 1,500,000 distinct CDR3 sequences, roughly two fifths recorded once.

Sample: blood. This chain links TRBV28 with TRBJ1-4; 8 bases fit TRBD1. The origin of this receptor is a human donor in good health. The CDR3 sequence is CASSLDRGKLFF. In nucleotides, the CDR3 is TGTGCCAGCAGTTTAGACAGGGGCAAACTGTTTTTT.